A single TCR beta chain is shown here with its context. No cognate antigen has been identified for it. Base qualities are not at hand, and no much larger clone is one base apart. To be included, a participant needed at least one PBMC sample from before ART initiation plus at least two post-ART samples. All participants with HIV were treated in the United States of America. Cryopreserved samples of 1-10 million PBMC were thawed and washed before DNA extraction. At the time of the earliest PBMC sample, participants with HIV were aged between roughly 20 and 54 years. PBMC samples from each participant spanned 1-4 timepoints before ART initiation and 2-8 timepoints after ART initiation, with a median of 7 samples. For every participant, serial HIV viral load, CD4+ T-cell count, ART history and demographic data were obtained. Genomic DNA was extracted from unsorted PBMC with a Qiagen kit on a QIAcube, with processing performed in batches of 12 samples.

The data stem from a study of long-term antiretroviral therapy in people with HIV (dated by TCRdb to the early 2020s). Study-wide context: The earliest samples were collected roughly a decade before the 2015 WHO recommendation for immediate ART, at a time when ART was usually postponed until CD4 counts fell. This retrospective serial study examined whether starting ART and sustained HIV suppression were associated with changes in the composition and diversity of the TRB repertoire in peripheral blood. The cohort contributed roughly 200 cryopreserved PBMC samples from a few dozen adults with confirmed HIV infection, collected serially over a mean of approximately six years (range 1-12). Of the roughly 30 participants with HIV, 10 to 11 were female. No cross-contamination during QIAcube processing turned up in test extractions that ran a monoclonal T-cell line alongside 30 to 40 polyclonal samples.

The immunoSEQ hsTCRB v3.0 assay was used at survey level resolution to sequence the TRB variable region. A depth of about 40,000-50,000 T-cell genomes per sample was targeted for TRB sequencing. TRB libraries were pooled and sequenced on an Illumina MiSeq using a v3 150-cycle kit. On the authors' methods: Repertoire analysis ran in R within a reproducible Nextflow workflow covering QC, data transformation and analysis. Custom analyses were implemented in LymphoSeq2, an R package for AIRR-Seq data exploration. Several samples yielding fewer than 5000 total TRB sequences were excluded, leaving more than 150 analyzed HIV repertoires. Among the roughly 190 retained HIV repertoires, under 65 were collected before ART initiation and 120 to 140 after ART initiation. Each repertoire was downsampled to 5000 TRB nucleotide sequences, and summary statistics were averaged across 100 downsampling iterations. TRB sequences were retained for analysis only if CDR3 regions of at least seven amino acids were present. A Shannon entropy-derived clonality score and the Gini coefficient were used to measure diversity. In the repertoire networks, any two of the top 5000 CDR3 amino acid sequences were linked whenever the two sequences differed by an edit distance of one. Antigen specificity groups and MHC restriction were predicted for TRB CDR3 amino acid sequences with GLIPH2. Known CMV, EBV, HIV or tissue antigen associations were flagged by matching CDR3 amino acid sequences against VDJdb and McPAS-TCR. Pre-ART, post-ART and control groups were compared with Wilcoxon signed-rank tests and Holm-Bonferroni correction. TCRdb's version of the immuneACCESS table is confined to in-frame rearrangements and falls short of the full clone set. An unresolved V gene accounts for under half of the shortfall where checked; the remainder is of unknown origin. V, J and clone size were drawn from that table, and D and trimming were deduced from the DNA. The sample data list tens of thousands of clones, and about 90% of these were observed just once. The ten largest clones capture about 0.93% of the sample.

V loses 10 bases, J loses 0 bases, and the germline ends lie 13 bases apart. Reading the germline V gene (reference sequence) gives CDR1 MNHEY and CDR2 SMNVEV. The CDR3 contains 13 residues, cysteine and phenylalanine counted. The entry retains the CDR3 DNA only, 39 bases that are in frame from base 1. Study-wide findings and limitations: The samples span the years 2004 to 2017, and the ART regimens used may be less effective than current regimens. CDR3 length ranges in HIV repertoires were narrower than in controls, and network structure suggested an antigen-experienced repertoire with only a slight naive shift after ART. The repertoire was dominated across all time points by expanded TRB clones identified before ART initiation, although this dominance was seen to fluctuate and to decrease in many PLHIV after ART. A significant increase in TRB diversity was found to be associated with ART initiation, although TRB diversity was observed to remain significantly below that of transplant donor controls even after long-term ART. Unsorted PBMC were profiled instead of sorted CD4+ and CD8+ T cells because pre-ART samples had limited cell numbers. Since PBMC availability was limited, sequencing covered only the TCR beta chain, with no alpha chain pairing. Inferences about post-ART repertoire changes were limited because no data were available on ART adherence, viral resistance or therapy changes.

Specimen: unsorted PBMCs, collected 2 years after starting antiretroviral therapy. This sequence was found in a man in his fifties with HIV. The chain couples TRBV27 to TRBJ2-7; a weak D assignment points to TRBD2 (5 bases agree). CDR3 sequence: CATGRGSSYEQYF. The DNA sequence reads TGTGCCACCGGACGGGGTTCCTCCTACGAGCAGTACTTC.